This TCR beta chain was captured in a study of T cells expressing NK-cell markers. TCRdb reanalyzed the 5' RACE reads, giving one entry per CDR3 protein sequence and no DNA. In total, the table holds 550,000 to 600,000 distinct CDR3 sequences. This CDR3 has 16 amino acids. Germline V CDR1 and CDR2: MGHRA, YSYEKL. J is TRBJ2-3 and V is TRBV4-1; the D call of TRBD2 rests on TCRdb alone, since no DNA is present to check it. The source of this sequence is a young man in good health. The sequenced sample was blood T cells: a sorted CD56 or NKG2C T cell subset, CD4+ or CD8+ T cells, or bulk PBMC T cells (not recorded which). CDR3 sequence: CASSHQLAGVSDTQYF.